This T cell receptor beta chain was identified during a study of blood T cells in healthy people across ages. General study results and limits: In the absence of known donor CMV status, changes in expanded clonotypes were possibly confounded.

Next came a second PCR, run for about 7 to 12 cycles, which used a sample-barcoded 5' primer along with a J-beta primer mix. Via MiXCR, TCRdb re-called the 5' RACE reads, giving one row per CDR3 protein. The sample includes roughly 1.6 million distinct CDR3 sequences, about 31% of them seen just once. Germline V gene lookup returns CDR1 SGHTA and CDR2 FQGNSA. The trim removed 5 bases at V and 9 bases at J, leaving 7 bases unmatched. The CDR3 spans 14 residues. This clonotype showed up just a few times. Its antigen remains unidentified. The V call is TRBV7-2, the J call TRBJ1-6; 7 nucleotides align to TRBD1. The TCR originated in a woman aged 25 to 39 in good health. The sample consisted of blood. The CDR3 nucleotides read TGTGCCAGCAGCCCAGGGACAGAAGGTTCACCCCTCCACTTT. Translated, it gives CASSPGTEGSPLHF.